The present T cell receptor beta chain was sequenced within a study of long-term antiretroviral therapy in people with HIV. The samples, holding roughly 0.95-10 million cryopreserved PBMC, were thawed before DNA extraction was carried out. Trimming cost V 6 bases and J 5 bases, with 10 bases left between them. The CDR3 spans 12 residues. Germline V lookup: CDR1 SGHVS, CDR2 FNYEAQ. Researchers ran immunoSEQ v3.0 at survey level. Generated by immunoSEQ multiplex PCR, the TCRdb table keeps only in-frame clones and is missing some. This sample has more than 15,000 clones, with around 80% found just once. The count of this clone is one.

The sequencing used unsorted PBMCs, collected at the start of antiretroviral therapy, before treatment. This receptor was obtained from a woman in her thirties or forties with HIV. The chain links TRBV7-6 to TRBJ2-5, with D unresolved. The CDR3 DNA is TGTGCCAGCAGTTTGTACGTGGAGACCCAGTACTTC. It translates to CASSLYVETQYF.